The rows below give T cell receptor beta chains drawn from one sample of a study of OX40 agonist ivuxolimab in advanced cancers. Measured with immunoSEQ multiplex PCR; TCRdb has only the in-frame clones, and not every one. The sample lists around 9,700 clones, over 60% occurring once. The sample consisted of CD4+ or CD8+ T cells sorted from blood, taken in a trial of the OX40 agonist ivuxolimab. The receptors stem from an adult with an advanced solid tumor such as melanoma, head and neck, liver or kidney cancer. CDR3s leave out the opening cysteine and the closing phenylalanine or tryptophan. A D gene is named only where the DNA matches it firmly.

CDR3aa	v_gene	j_gene	d_gene
ASSRGEDRHGYT	TRBV7-6	TRBJ1-2	.
ASSPRSDWNTEAF	TRBV7-9	TRBJ1-1	.
ASSHFGTGDEKLF	TRBV28	TRBJ1-4	TRBD1
ASSPKTSTSGFGELF	TRBV19	TRBJ2-2	TRBD2
ASSLPDSSQTGLQETQY	TRBV7-2	TRBJ2-5	TRBD1
ASSQEIETLTYEQY	TRBV7-2	TRBJ2-7	.
ASSLEYQGAGNTIY	TRBV7-9	TRBJ1-3	.
ASTLRTDKAGLEAF	TRBV19	TRBJ1-1	.
ASSVAGGGPDTQY	TRBV11-2	TRBJ2-3	TRBD2
ASSYLGGGFSGYT	TRBV6-5	TRBJ1-2	.
ASSHGNEQF	TRBV27	TRBJ2-1	.
ASSVTEQETQY	TRBV7-1	TRBJ2-5	.
ASSPVGAPDNEQF	TRBV9	TRBJ2-1	.
ASSYRGRTSTDTQY	TRBV7-3	TRBJ2-3	.
ATSPRQGGVDGYT	TRBV15	TRBJ1-2	TRBD1
ASSLVLGQGDYEQY	TRBV11-2	TRBJ2-7	.
ASSLDPPTNEKLF	TRBV11-3	TRBJ1-4	.
ASSLGGSGNEQF	TRBV27	TRBJ2-1	TRBD2
SVEAPLAGLGRGEQF	TRBV29-1	TRBJ2-1	TRBD2
ASSPRLAGAYEQY	TRBV9	TRBJ2-7	TRBD2
ASSQELGGQGYQPQH	TRBV4-2	TRBJ1-5	TRBD1
ASSLGTFATNEKLF	TRBV5-6	TRBJ1-4	.
ASSSTVSTDTQY	TRBV5-1	TRBJ2-3	.
AISDAQGFVELF	TRBV10-3	TRBJ2-2	.
ASSRQGSSQPQH	TRBV9	TRBJ1-5	TRBD1
ASSEYSLTDTQY	TRBV25-1	TRBJ2-3	.
ASSDRGPSSYNEQF	TRBV6-4	TRBJ2-1	.
ASSFSRGRDEAF	TRBV5-6	TRBJ1-1	.
ASSETANTGELF	TRBV9	TRBJ2-2	.
ASGSTPYEQY	TRBV7-9	TRBJ2-7	.
ASSGTGGASGRTIEQY	TRBV21-1	TRBJ2-7	.